The present TCR beta chain was sequenced within a study of T cell responses to AZD1222 COVID-19 vaccine. A remark on this clone: Its antigen is unidentified.

The V gene's germline CDR1 is MNHEY and CDR2 SMNVEV (reference sequence). Trimming shortened V by 0 bases and J by 6 bases, and 14 bases separated the two germline ends. This CDR3 contains 15 residues. Profiled with immunoSEQ multiplex PCR; TCRdb holds only in-frame clones, not every one. The sample lists some 110,000 clones; nearly 90% were seen once. Study conclusions and caveats: Vaccine-associated CD4 TCRs spanned spike, dominant at 160-218 and 743-854.

The rearrangement joins TRBV27 to TRBJ1-1, with D uncertain. This TCR was sampled from an adult who received the AZD1222 COVID-19 vaccine. The sequencing here drew on peripheral blood, taken 28 days after the second AZD1222 dose. CDR3 coding DNA: TGTGCCAGCAGTTTATCAGCAGGTATCGTAGCTGAAGCTTTCTTT. It translates to CASSLSAGIVAEAFF.